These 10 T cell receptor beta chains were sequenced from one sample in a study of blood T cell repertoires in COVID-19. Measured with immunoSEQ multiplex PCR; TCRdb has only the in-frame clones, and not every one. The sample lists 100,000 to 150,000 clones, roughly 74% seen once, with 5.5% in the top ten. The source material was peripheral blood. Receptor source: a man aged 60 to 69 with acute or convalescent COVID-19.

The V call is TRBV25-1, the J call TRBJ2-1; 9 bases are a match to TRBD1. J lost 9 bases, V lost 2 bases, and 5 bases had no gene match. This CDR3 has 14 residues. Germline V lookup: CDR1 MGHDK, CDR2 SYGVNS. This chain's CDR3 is CASSEGGDRVEQFF. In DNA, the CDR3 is TGTGCCAGCAGTGAAGGGGGGGACAGGGTTGAGCAGTTCTTC.

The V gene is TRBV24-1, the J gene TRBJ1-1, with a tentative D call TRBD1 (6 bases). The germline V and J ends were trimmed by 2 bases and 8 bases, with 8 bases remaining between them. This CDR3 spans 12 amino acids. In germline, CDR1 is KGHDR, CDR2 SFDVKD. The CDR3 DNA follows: TGTGCCACCAGTGATTCCGACAGGGAAGCTTTCTTT. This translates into CATSDSDREAFF.

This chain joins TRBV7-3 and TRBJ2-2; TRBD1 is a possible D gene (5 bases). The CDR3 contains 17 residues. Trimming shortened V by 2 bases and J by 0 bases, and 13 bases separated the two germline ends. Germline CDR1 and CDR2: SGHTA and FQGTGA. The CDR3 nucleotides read TGTGCCAGCAGCTTATTGGCAGGGTCTTCGAACACCGGGGAGCTGTTTTTT. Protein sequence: CASSLLAGSSNTGELFF.

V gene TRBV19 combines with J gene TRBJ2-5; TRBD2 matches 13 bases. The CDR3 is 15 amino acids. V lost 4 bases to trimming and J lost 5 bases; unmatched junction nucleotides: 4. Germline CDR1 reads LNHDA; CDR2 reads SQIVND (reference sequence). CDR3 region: CASSTGLAGRETQYF. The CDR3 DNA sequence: TGTGCCAGTAGTACGGGACTAGCGGGGAGGGAGACCCAGTACTTC.

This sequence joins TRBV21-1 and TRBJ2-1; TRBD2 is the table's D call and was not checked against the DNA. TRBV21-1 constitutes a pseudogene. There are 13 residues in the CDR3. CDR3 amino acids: CASSRTTRGEQFF. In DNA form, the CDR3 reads TGTGCCAGCAGCAGAACCACCCGGGGTGAGCAGTTCTTC.

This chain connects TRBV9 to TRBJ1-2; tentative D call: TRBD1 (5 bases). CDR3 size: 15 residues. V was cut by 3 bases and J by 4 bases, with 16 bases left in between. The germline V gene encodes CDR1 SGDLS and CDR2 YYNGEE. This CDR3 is CASSGGVQERYGYTF. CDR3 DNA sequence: TGTGCCAGCAGCGGGGGGGTACAGGAGCGCTATGGCTACACCTTC.

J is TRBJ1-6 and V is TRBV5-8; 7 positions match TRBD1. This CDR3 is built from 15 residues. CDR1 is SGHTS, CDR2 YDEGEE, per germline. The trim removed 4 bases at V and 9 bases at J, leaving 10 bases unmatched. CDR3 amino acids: CASSKTGAMGSPLHF. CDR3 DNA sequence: TGTGCCAGCAGCAAAACAGGGGCTATGGGTTCACCCCTCCACTTT.

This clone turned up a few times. CDR3 amino acids: CASSIDGPGDRVFTGELFF. In DNA, the CDR3 is TGCGCCAGCAGCATAGACGGACCGGGGGACCGAGTCTTCACCGGGGAGCTGTTTTTT. The chain recombines TRBV5-1 with TRBJ2-2; D possibly corresponds to TRBD2 (6 bases). This CDR3 comprises 19 residues. Germline loops: CDR1 SGHRS, CDR2 YFSETQ. V shed 4 bases and J shed 4 bases, with 26 bases lying between them.

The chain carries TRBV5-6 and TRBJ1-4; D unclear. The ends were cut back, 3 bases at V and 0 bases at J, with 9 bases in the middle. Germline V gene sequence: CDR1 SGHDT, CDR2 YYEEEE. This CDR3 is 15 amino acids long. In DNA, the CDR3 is TGTGCCAGCAGCTATGCGCGGACAACTAATGAAAAACTGTTTTTT. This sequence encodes CASSYARTTNEKLFF.

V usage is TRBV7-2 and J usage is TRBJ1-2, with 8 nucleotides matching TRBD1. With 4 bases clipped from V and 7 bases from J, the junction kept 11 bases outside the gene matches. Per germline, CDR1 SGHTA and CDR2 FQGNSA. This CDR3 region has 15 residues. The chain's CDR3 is CASSYRQGLESGYTF. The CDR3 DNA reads TGTGCCAGCAGCTATAGACAGGGGCTCGAAAGTGGCTACACCTTC.